Following are 30 T cell receptor beta chains from one sample sequenced in a study of blood T cell repertoires in COVID-19. TCRdb keeps only in-frame clones here, not all; method: immunoSEQ multiplex PCR. The sample consists of approximately 50,000 clones, less than 90% of them appearing once. The sample consisted of peripheral blood. All receptors derive from a human donor in a cohort sampled during active COVID-19.

The chain has TRBV19 and TRBJ1-5; D is unresolved. The CDR3 is made up of 13 amino acids. Germline V gene lookup returns CDR1 LNHDA and CDR2 SQIVND (reference sequence). Trimming took 8 bases from V and 0 from J, leaving 8 bases between them. The CDR3 DNA reads as TGTGCCAGTCAACAGAATAGCAATCAGCCCCAGCATTTT. It encodes CASQQNSNQPQHF.

V is TRBV2 and J is TRBJ1-2; 11 nucleotides line up with TRBD1. J gave up 7 bases and V 7 bases, and 2 bases lay outside the gene matches. The CDR3 totals 12 residues. Germline V lookup: CDR1 SNHLY, CDR2 FYNNEI. The CDR3 nucleotides read TGTGCCAGCAAAGGGACAGGGGGTGGCTACACCTTC. Amino acids: CASKGTGGGYTF. The complete variable domain, with remaining parts taken from reference TRBV2 and TRBJ1-2, reads EPEVTQTPSHQVTQMGQEVILRCVPISNHLYFYWYRQILGQKVEFLVSFYNNEISEKSEIFDDQFSVERPDGSNFTLKIRSTKLEDSAMYFCASKGTGGGYTFGSGTRLTVV.

For this clone: Other DNA variants within this sample encode the same CDR3. The chain employs TRBV7-2 and TRBJ2-7; D remains unclear. The CDR3 runs 12 residues. V lost 5 bases to trimming and J lost 4 bases, with 9 bases between them. CDR1 SGHTA and CDR2 FQGNSA come from the germline V gene. CDR3 amino acids: CASSTDNYEQYF. The CDR3 bases are TGTGCCAGCAGCACCGACAATTACGAGCAGTACTTC.

This clone was counted a single time. The chain carries TRBV6-4 and TRBJ1-5, with 8 bases that match TRBD1. From germline, CDR1 is MRHNA and CDR2 SNTAGT. The CDR3 has 15 amino acids. The V and J ends lost 9 bases and 3 bases, in that order; junction bases with no gene match: 10. The CDR3 coding sequence is TGTGCCAGATACGACAGGGGTGGAAACAATCAGCCCCAGCATTTT. Protein product: CARYDRGGNNQPQHF.

The rearrangement links TRBV27 to TRBJ2-2, with D maybe TRBD2 (6 bases). CDR3 length equals 13 residues. The germline gives CDR1 MNHEY, CDR2 SMNVEV (reference sequence). The V end was cut by 6 bases, the J end by 4 bases, with 9 bases between. This chain's CDR3 is CASSQGLTGELFF. The CDR3 DNA reads TGTGCCAGCAGCCAGGGACTCACCGGGGAGCTGTTTTTT.

This clone was seen only once. This chain links TRBV19 with TRBJ1-2; D might be TRBD1 (5 bases). CDR1 is LNHDA, CDR2 SQIVND, per germline (reference sequence). Trimming took 5 bases from V and 4 from J, leaving 11 bases between them. The CDR3 has 13 amino acids. The CDR3, as DNA: TGTGCCAGTAGTCTCCAGGGAAGCTATGGCTACACCTTC. It translates to CASSLQGSYGYTF.

The CDR3 coding sequence is TGTGCCAGCACTGGGGCAGACTATGGCTACACCTTC. It specifies CASTGADYGYTF. The rearrangement joins TRBV7-3 to TRBJ1-2; D might be TRBD1 (5 bases). Germline CDR1 is SGHTA and CDR2 is FQGTGA. With 7 bases removed from V and 3 bases from J, the gap between germline ends came to 9 bases. This CDR3 spans 12 amino acids.

In nucleotides, the CDR3 is TGCAGTGCTAGTTACAGGGAACTCTCCTATAATTCACCCCTCCACTTT. It encodes CSASYRELSYNSPLHF. The chain has TRBV20-1 and TRBJ1-6; possible D gene TRBD1, 6 bases. The CDR3 has 16 residues. V was clipped by 3 bases and J by 0 bases, with 12 bases between them. The germline V gene has CDR1 DFQATT and CDR2 SNEGSKA (reference sequence).

The chain links TRBV10-3 to TRBJ2-7; D gene uncertain. CDR1 is ENHRY and CDR2 is SYGVKD in the germline V gene. The CDR3 runs 13 residues. With 2 bases removed from V and 2 bases from J, the gap between germline ends came to 7 bases. CDR3: CAISESQAYEQYF. CDR3 in DNA: TGTGCCATCAGTGAGAGTCAGGCCTACGAGCAGTACTTC.

The chain is built from TRBV3-1 (or the pseudogene TRBV3-2) and TRBJ2-1, with 7 bases lining up with TRBD2. The CDR3 length is 14 residues. The germline V gene has CDR1 LGHDT and CDR2 YNNKEL (reference sequence). V dropped 4 bases and J dropped 8; count of bases not matched to a gene: 8. In nucleotides, the CDR3 is TGTGCCAGCAGCCCAACTCAGCGGGGTCATGAGCAGTTCTTC. Amino acid sequence: CASSPTQRGHEQFF.

This chain joins TRBV11-2 and TRBJ1-2; D is perhaps TRBD1 (5 bases). This CDR3 region has 15 residues. CDR1 is SGHAT and CDR2 is FQNNGV in the germline V gene. The germline V and J ends were trimmed by 0 bases and 3 bases, with 11 bases remaining between them. The CDR3 is CASSLDVGADYGYTF. The DNA for the CDR3 is TGTGCCAGCAGCTTAGATGTTGGGGCTGACTATGGCTACACCTTC.

The chain combines TRBV7-2 with TRBJ1-2; 7 bases align to TRBD1. CDR3 size: 13 residues. In germline, CDR1 is SGHTA, CDR2 FQGNSA. With V trimmed by 6 bases and J by 4 bases, 5 bases remained unmatched. CDR3 nucleotides: TGTGCCAGCAGTAACAGGGGACTCTATGGCTACACCTTC. It codes for CASSNRGLYGYTF.

V usage is TRBV11-2 and J usage is TRBJ2-7, with 8 bases identical to TRBD1. The CDR3 is 15 amino acids. Germline values: CDR1 SGHAT, CDR2 FQNNGV. V was pared by 7 bases and J by 2 bases, with 10 bases of the junction left unmatched. The CDR3 reads CASTRGPQGAYEQYF. CDR3 in DNA: TGTGCCAGCACTAGGGGACCACAGGGGGCCTACGAGCAGTACTTC.

The chain combines TRBV6-5 with TRBJ1-2; D gene uncertain. The CDR3 is made up of 16 amino acids. Germline CDR1 is MNHEY and CDR2 is SVGAGI. V was shortened by 2 bases and J by 1 base, with 14 bases between the two germline ends. DNA for the CDR3: TGTGCCAGCAGTTACGAACACCGGGGTATTAACTATGGCTACACCTTC. It specifies CASSYEHRGINYGYTF.

The chain has TRBV30 and TRBJ2-7, with a weak D call TRBD2 (6 bases). The CDR3 has 13 residues. V dropped 0 bases and J dropped 10 bases, with 16 bases sitting between them. CDR1 GTSNPN and CDR2 SVGIG come from the germline V gene (reference sequence). CDR3 nucleotides: TGTGCCTGGAGTGTACTTCCGGGGGTTGAACAGTACTTC. Protein sequence: CAWSVLPGVEQYF.

The chain has TRBV7-2 and TRBJ2-6, with TRBD1 identical over 8 bases. The CDR3 runs to 17 residues. Germline V CDR1 and CDR2: SGHTA, FQGNSA. Germline trimming cut 5 bases from V and 0 bases from J; bases unmatched to any gene: 6. CDR3 loop: CASSGTGTSSGANVLTF. DNA of the CDR3: TGTGCCAGCAGCGGGACAGGCACTAGCTCTGGGGCCAACGTCCTGACTTTC.

This chain joins TRBV30 and TRBJ2-3, with 11 bases that match TRBD2. Germline CDR1 GTSNPN, CDR2 SVGIG (reference sequence). Losses at the gene ends were 2 bases for V and 4 bases for J; bases not matched to a gene: 5. The CDR3 has 15 residues. In DNA, the CDR3 is TGTGCCTGGAGTTTAGCGGGGGGGTGGGCAGATACGCAGTATTTT. Amino acid sequence: CAWSLAGGWADTQYF. Full variable domain (outside the CDR3, taken from reference TRBV30 and TRBJ2-3): SQTIHQWPATLVQPVGSPLSLECTVEGTSNPNLYWYRQAAGRGLQLLFYSVGIGQISSEVPQNLSASRPQDRQFILSSKKLLLSDSGFYLCAWSLAGGWADTQYFGPGTRLTVL.

This sequence joins TRBV7-2 and TRBJ2-7, with TRBD1 identical over 8 bases. The junction had 2 bases not matched to a gene; V was cut back by 1 base and J by 3 bases. This CDR3 region has 14 residues. The germline gives CDR1 SGHTA, CDR2 FQGNSA. For the CDR3, the DNA is TGTGCCAGCAGCTTAGGGACAGGGATCTACGAGCAGTACTTC. Residues: CASSLGTGIYEQYF. The full variable domain, in which reference TRBV7-2 and TRBJ2-7 provide the parts outside the CDR3, is GAGVSQSPSNKVTEKGKDVELRCDPISGHTALYWYRQSLGQGLEFLIYFQGNSAPDKSGLPSDRFSAERTGGSVSTLTIQRTQQEDSAVYLCASSLGTGIYEQYFGPGTRLTVT.

V gene TRBV10-3 combines with J gene TRBJ2-1; TRBD2 matches at 9 bases. Germline lookup yields CDR1 ENHRY and CDR2 SYGVKD. V lost 6 bases, J lost 2 bases, and 2 bases stayed unmatched. CDR3 length equals 14 residues. The CDR3: CAIRSGGTYNEQFF. CDR3 nucleotides: TGTGCCATCAGGAGCGGGGGGACCTACAATGAGCAGTTCTTC.

This clone showed up just once. The genes are TRBV10-3 and TRBJ2-7; maybe TRBD2 (7 bases). The CDR3 contains 12 residues. From germline, CDR1 is ENHRY and CDR2 SYGVKD. Trimming cost V 5 bases and J 4 bases, with 9 bases left between them. The CDR3, as DNA: TGTGCCATCAGTCGGGGGGCATACGAGCAGTACTTC. Residues: CAISRGAYEQYF.

The gene calls are TRBV3-1 (or the pseudogene TRBV3-2) and TRBJ1-6, with 11 bases identical to TRBD1. Germline-derived CDR1 and CDR2 are LGHDT and YNNKEL (reference sequence). The V segment lost 2 bases and the J segment 10 bases; nucleotides outside the gene matches: 4. This CDR3 contains 15 residues. The CDR3 sequence is CASSQMGQGESPLHF. The DNA of the CDR3 is TGTGCCAGCAGCCAAATGGGACAGGGGGAATCACCCCTCCACTTT.

This clone was seen only a few times. The chain has TRBV6-1 and TRBJ1-3, with D unresolved. Germline-derived CDR1 and CDR2 are MNHNS and SASEGT. Trimming removed 3 bases at V and 3 bases at J, with 9 bases between. This CDR3 spans 14 amino acids. The CDR3 spells CASSEWPNGNTIYF. The CDR3, as DNA: TGTGCCAGCAGTGAGTGGCCGAATGGAAACACCATATATTTT.

This chain connects TRBV18 to TRBJ2-7; a possible D gene is TRBD1 (6 bases). V shed 3 bases and J shed 0 bases, with 6 bases lying between them. Germline lookup yields CDR1 KGHSH and CDR2 LQKENI. The CDR3 is 13 residues long. The CDR3 nucleotides read TGTGCCAGCTCACCGGACAGCTCCTACGAGCAGTACTTC. Translating it yields CASSPDSSYEQYF.

The J gene is TRBJ2-3, the V gene TRBV5-4; D unclear. V lost 4 bases and J 2 bases, leaving 11 bases between the germline ends. CDR3 length: 14 amino acids. The germline V gene has CDR1 SGHNT and CDR2 YYREEE (reference sequence). The DNA of the CDR3 is TGTGCCAGCAGCCGGTCAAAATTCACAGATACGCAGTATTTT. It encodes CASSRSKFTDTQYF.

This chain joins TRBV6-5 and TRBJ1-2; 7 nucleotides match TRBD1. After removal of 2 bases from V and 5 bases from J, the junction contained 2 bases not matched to a gene. CDR1 and CDR2 from the germline V gene are MNHEY and SVGAGI. This CDR3 has 13 amino acids. CDR3 sequence: CASSYGQDYGYTF. The DNA for the CDR3 is TGTGCCAGCAGTTACGGACAGGATTATGGCTACACCTTC.

The V gene is TRBV6-6, the J gene TRBJ1-2; 9 bases align to TRBD1. The ends lost 5 bases at V and 2 bases at J; junction bases unmatched: 0. Germline V gene sequence: CDR1 MNHNY, CDR2 SVGAGI (reference sequence). The CDR3 runs to 13 residues. The DNA of the CDR3 is TGTGCCAGCAGTGACAGGGGGAACTATGGCTACACCTTC. Its protein product is CASSDRGNYGYTF.

The rearrangement uses TRBV6-5 and TRBJ1-5, with a tentative D call TRBD1 (5 bases). Trimming took off 6 bases at V and 0 bases at J, with 12 bases between the two ends. The CDR3 contains 15 residues. Looked up from germline, CDR1 is MNHEY and CDR2 is SVGAGI. The DNA of the CDR3 is TGTGCCAGCAGCCAAAGACAGTCTAGCAATCAGCCCCAGCATTTT. Residues: CASSQRQSSNQPQHF.

The V gene is TRBV6-6, the J gene TRBJ2-7; unclear D gene. V lost 5 bases and J lost 13, with 18 bases in between. There are 12 residues in the CDR3. CDR1 and CDR2 (germline): MNHNY, SVGAGI (reference sequence). The DNA for the CDR3 is TGTGCCAGCAGTATGACGAGAGAGGCCCTTTACTTC. Translated: CASSMTREALYF.

The V and J genes are TRBV19 and TRBJ1-4; perhaps TRBD1 as D (5 bases). Trimming removed 5 bases at V and 0 bases at J, with 10 bases between. The CDR3 consists of 15 residues. In germline, CDR1 is LNHDA, CDR2 SQIVND (reference sequence). The CDR3 DNA is TGTGCCAGTAGTCCCACGACAGCAACTAATGAAAAACTGTTTTTT. It is translated as CASSPTTATNEKLFF.

This clone was detected a few times. This sequence joins TRBV28 and TRBJ1-5; D possibly corresponds to TRBD1 (5 bases). The length of the CDR3 is 17 residues. With 2 bases removed from V and 4 bases from J, the gap between germline ends came to 18 bases. Germline loops: CDR1 MDHEN, CDR2 SYDVKM. CDR3 protein: CASSLTGTTSLNQPQHF. CDR3 DNA: TGTGCCAGCAGTTTAACAGGAACGACCTCTTTAAATCAGCCCCAGCATTTT.